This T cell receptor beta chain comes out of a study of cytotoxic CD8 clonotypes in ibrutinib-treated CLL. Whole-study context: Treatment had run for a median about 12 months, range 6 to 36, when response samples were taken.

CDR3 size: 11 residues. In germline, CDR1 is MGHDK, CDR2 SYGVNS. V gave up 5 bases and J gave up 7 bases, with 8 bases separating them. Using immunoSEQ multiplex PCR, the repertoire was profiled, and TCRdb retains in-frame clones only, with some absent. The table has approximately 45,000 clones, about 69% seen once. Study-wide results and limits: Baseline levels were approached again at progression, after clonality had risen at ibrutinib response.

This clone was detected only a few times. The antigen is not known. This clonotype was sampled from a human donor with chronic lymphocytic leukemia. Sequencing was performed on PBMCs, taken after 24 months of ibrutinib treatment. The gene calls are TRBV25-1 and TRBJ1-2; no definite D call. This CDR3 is CASSLEGGYTF. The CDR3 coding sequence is TGTGCCAGCAGTCTCGAGGGTGGCTACACCTTC.